Below, 30 T cell receptor beta chains from the same sample are listed, as sequenced in a study of blood T cell repertoires in COVID-19. Data came from immunoSEQ multiplex PCR; TCRdb stores just in-frame clones and leaves some out. The sample yields about 270,000 clones, around nine tenths seen once. Material: peripheral blood. These receptors were taken from a man aged 40-49 years with active or convalescent COVID-19.

The V gene is TRBV7-8, the J gene TRBJ2-2, with a tentative D call TRBD1 (6 bases). The CDR3 consists of 15 residues. V lost 2 bases, J lost 5 bases, and 12 bases lay in between. CDR1 is SGHVS, CDR2 FQNEAQ, per germline. The CDR3 region is CASSLFVGATGELFF. CDR3 DNA: TGTGCCAGCAGCTTATTTGTGGGGGCGACCGGGGAGCTGTTTTTT.

The gene calls are TRBV12-2 and TRBJ2-1; the listed D gene, TRBD2, was not tested against the DNA. TRBV12-2 is a pseudogene. The CDR3 is 17 amino acids. Here the CDR3 reads CASRSLAGGRIRNEQFF. The CDR3, as DNA: TGTGCAAGTCGCTCTCTAGCGGGAGGGCGTATAAGGAATGAGCAGTTCTTC.

The count of this clone is one. This chain uses TRBV9 with TRBJ2-3, with a possible D match to TRBD2 (6 bases). V lost 5 bases and J 6 bases, leaving 16 bases between the germline ends. CDR1 is SGDLS and CDR2 is YYNGEE in the germline V gene. This CDR3 has 14 amino acids. The CDR3 protein is CASSWGENRDTQYF. The CDR3 DNA reads TGTGCCAGCAGTTGGGGGGAAAACCGGGATACGCAGTATTTT.

Turning to this clone: Compared with germline, one end of the junction differs, possibly owing to a read error. The chain carries TRBV5-8 and TRBJ1-4; maybe TRBD1 (5 bases). Germline loops: CDR1 SGHTS, CDR2 YDEGEE. This CDR3 is built from 12 residues. The DNA for the CDR3 is TGTGCCAGCGGCGCGTGGGCGGGGGAGAGGATTTTT. As protein: CASGAWAGERIF. The whole variable domain, remainder taken from reference TRBV5-8 and TRBJ1-4, is EAGVTQSPTHLIKTRGQQATLRCSPISGHTSVYWYQQALGLGLQFLLWYDEGEERNRGNFPPRFSGRQFPNYSSELNVNALELEDSALYLCASGAWAGERIFGSGTQLSVL.

As to this clone: It may be a read error: a sequence one base away is much more abundant. This chain joins TRBV28 and TRBJ1-5; unclear D gene. The CDR3 length is 14 residues. Germline lookup yields CDR1 MDHEN and CDR2 SYDVKM. V lost 5 bases to trimming and J lost 0 bases, with 8 bases between them. DNA for the CDR3: TGTGCCAGCAGTCTGGCGGGTAGCAATCAGCCCCAGCATTTT. This gives the protein CASSLAGSNQPQHF.

The CDR3 reads CASSYTTGPTGELFF. In DNA form, the CDR3 reads TGTGCCAGCAGCTACACGACAGGGCCCACCGGGGAGCTGTTTTTT. V is TRBV5-6 and J is TRBJ2-2; TRBD1 aligns across 7 bases. V shed 3 bases and J 4 bases; nucleotides not matched to a gene: 6. The CDR3 is made up of 15 amino acids. Germline V gives CDR1 SGHDT, CDR2 YYEEEE.

The J gene is TRBJ2-7, the V gene TRBV9; D may be TRBD2 (6 bases). Germline V gene lookup returns CDR1 SGDLS and CDR2 YYNGEE. V was shortened by 2 bases and J by 0 bases, with 12 bases between the two germline ends. The CDR3 length is 15 residues. The CDR3: CASSVGGMSSYEQYF. The CDR3 DNA sequence: TGTGCCAGCAGCGTCGGCGGGATGAGCTCCTACGAGCAGTACTTC.

This clone was seen once. The CDR3 coding sequence is TGTGCCAGCAGCCCGATTAGCCTCCAGAACACCGGGGAGCTGTTTTTT. This codes for CASSPISLQNTGELFF. J is TRBJ2-2 and V is TRBV5-5; D is uncertain. This CDR3 contains 16 residues. V was trimmed by 4 bases and J by 1 base, leaving 14 bases between them. Germline V gene lookup returns CDR1 SGHKS and CDR2 YYEKEE (reference sequence).

The chain combines TRBV13 with TRBJ1-1, with no clear D. With 7 bases removed from V and 7 bases from J, the gap between germline ends came to 19 bases. This CDR3 comprises 14 residues. The V gene's germline CDR1 is PRHDT and CDR2 FYEKMQ (reference sequence). CDR3 coding DNA: TGTGCCAGCACCATCTTCGCGCGGACTGATGAAGCTTTCTTT. This codes for CASTIFARTDEAFF.

J is TRBJ1-3 and V is TRBV6-5, with 7 bases lining up with TRBD1. Trimming cost V 11 bases and J 4 bases; bases outside gene matches: 8. Germline lookup yields CDR1 MNHEY and CDR2 SVGAGI. This CDR3 region has 13 residues. CDR3 loop: CAANRGFGNTIYF. The CDR3 region has the DNA TGTGCCGCAAACAGGGGATTCGGAAACACCATATATTTT.

This rearrangement joins TRBV30 to TRBJ2-3; 11 bases fit TRBD2. This CDR3 has 16 amino acids. CDR1 and CDR2 (germline): GTSNPN, SVGIG (reference sequence). V lost 3 bases, J lost 6 bases, and 11 bases stayed unmatched. CDR3 DNA sequence: TGTGCCTGGAGCTTAGCGGGAGGGCTCGAGTGGGATACGCAGTATTTT. Translation: CAWSLAGGLEWDTQYF.

The V gene is TRBV9, the J gene TRBJ2-3, with a tentative D call TRBD2 (7 bases). Germline CDR1 SGDLS, CDR2 YYNGEE. The CDR3 sequence is 14 residues long. Trimming took 8 bases from V and 3 from J, leaving 16 bases between them. The CDR3 spells CASGARGATDTQYF. The CDR3 DNA reads TGTGCCAGTGGGGCCCGGGGGGCGACAGATACGCAGTATTTT.

This clone occurred once. The CDR3 DNA follows: TGTGCCAGTAGTATGGCGGGAGTGGGGAATGAGCAGTTCTTC. Translating gives CASSMAGVGNEQFF. V and J are TRBV19 and TRBJ2-1, with 7 bases matching TRBD2. In germline, CDR1 is LNHDA, CDR2 SQIVND (reference sequence). CDR3 size: 14 residues. The V segment lost 3 bases and the J segment 7 bases; nucleotides outside the gene matches: 6.

The chain recombines TRBV10-3 with TRBJ1-2; TRBD1 matches 9 bases. Germline values: CDR1 ENHRY, CDR2 SYGVKD. The CDR3 has 16 residues. J lost 3 bases, V lost 6 bases, and 11 bases had no gene match. The CDR3 DNA is TGTGCCATCAGGCCGGGACAGGGTATGCGGGACTATGGCTACACCTTC. As protein: CAIRPGQGMRDYGYTF.

V gene TRBV30 combines with J gene TRBJ1-5; 8 nucleotides agree with TRBD1. V lost 0 bases and J lost 9; bases outside the gene matches: 1. The length of the CDR3 is 12 residues. CDR1 and CDR2 from the germline V gene are GTSNPN and SVGIG (reference sequence). CDR3 region: CAWSVQGGPQHF. The CDR3 DNA reads TGTGCCTGGAGTGTACAGGGGGGGCCCCAGCATTTT.

This chain connects TRBV3-1 (or the pseudogene TRBV3-2) to TRBJ2-3; D uncertain. V was cut by 1 base and J by 10 bases, with 9 bases left in between. Looked up from germline, CDR1 is LGHDT and CDR2 is YNNKEL (reference sequence). The CDR3 runs to 12 residues. Written as DNA, the CDR3 is TGTGCCAGCAGCCAAGTGGGTGAGGCGCAGTATTTT. Amino acids: CASSQVGEAQYF.

This clone came up once. This CDR3 reads CASSDPPSEGETQYF. The CDR3 nucleotides read TGTGCCAGCAGTGATCCTCCCTCGGAGGGCGAGACCCAGTACTTC. The V gene is TRBV6-1, the J gene TRBJ2-5; perhaps TRBD2 as D (6 bases). The CDR3 is 15 residues long. Germline V gene data show CDR1 as MNHNS and CDR2 as SASEGT. Trimming left V 3 bases short and J 5 bases short, with 16 bases between.

The chain recombines TRBV3-1 (or the pseudogene TRBV3-2) with TRBJ2-7; 9 bases are shared with TRBD1. Germline trimming cut 1 base from V and 3 bases from J; bases unmatched to any gene: 7. Germline CDR1 reads LGHDT; CDR2 reads YNNKEL (reference sequence). The CDR3 totals 16 residues. Here the CDR3 reads CASSQAPGTGFYEQYF. CDR3 sequence (DNA): TGTGCCAGCAGCCAAGCCCCCGGGACAGGGTTCTACGAGCAGTACTTC.

V usage is TRBV7-6 and J usage is TRBJ2-1; D may be TRBD1 (8 bases). The CDR3 sequence is 15 residues long. The germline V gene has CDR1 SGHVS and CDR2 FNYEAQ. Trimming removed 8 bases from V and 0 bases from J, with 14 bases in between. CDR3 DNA: TGTGCCAGCGGGAGGGACAGGAGCTCCTACAATGAGCAGTTCTTC. Protein sequence: CASGRDRSSYNEQFF.

The CDR3 spells CASSQGTGYSNQPQHF. The DNA for the CDR3 is TGCGCCAGCAGCCAAGGGACAGGTTATAGCAATCAGCCCCAGCATTTT. The chain combines TRBV4-1 with TRBJ1-5; 7 bases map to TRBD1. The ends lost 1 base at V and 0 bases at J; junction bases unmatched: 3. Germline V gene data show CDR1 as MGHRA and CDR2 as YSYEKL. This CDR3 contains 16 residues.

The sample holds many counts of this clone. V gene TRBV6-2 or TRBV6-3 combines with J gene TRBJ1-4, with D maybe TRBD1 (5 bases). CDR1 and CDR2 from the germline V gene are MNHEY and SVGEGT. V lost 5 bases, J lost 4 bases, and 11 bases lay in between. CDR3 length: 14 residues. The CDR3: CASSQGDFNEKLFF. In DNA, the CDR3 is TGTGCCAGCAGTCAAGGGGATTTTAATGAAAAACTGTTTTTT.

The gene calls are TRBV7-6 and TRBJ2-2; D is unclear. V was pared by 5 bases and J by 4 bases, with 8 bases between. In germline, CDR1 is SGHVS, CDR2 FNYEAQ. There are 13 residues in the CDR3. In DNA, the CDR3 is TGTGCCAGCAGCCGCACGGGCACCGGGGAGCTGTTTTTT. This translates into CASSRTGTGELFF. Complete variable domain (other parts from reference TRBV7-6 and TRBJ2-2): GAGVSQSPRYKVTKRGQDVALRCDPISGHVSLYWYRQALGQGPEFLTYFNYEAQQDKSGLPNDRFSAERPEGSISTLTIQRTEQRDSAMYRCASSRTGTGELFFGEGSRLTVL.

This clone was counted once. The gene calls are TRBV5-4 and TRBJ2-6; TRBD1 matches 9 bases. The CDR3 consists of 16 residues. The trim removed 6 bases at V and 12 bases at J, leaving 16 bases unmatched. Germline-derived CDR1 and CDR2 are SGHNT and YYREEE (reference sequence). The CDR3 loop reads CASTNLGTGRPGVLTF. The CDR3 DNA sequence: TGTGCCAGCACCAACCTGGGGACAGGGCGCCCCGGCGTCCTGACTTTC. Full variable domain (remainder filled in from reference TRBV5-4 and TRBJ2-6): ETGVTQSPTHLIKTRGQQVTLRCSSQSGHNTVSWYQQALGQGPQFIFQYYREEENGRGNFPPRFSGLQFPNYSSELNVNALELDDSALYLCASTNLGTGRPGVLTFGAGSRLTVL.

This chain links TRBV28 with TRBJ1-5; weak D call: TRBD1 (6 bases). The V gene's germline CDR1 is MDHEN and CDR2 SYDVKM. Trimming left V 7 bases short and J 6 bases short, with 16 bases between. The CDR3 is 14 residues long. CDR3 nucleotides: TGTGCCAGCACCACACCTCAGGGGTTTCAGCCCCAGCATTTT. This sequence encodes CASTTPQGFQPQHF.

This chain joins TRBV30 and TRBJ1-5; perhaps TRBD1 as D (6 bases). This CDR3 has 14 residues. In germline, CDR1 is GTSNPN, CDR2 SVGIG (reference sequence). V was cut by 0 bases and J by 9 bases, with 15 bases left in between. The CDR3 here is CAWSVGSRGGPQHF. The CDR3 coding sequence is TGTGCCTGGAGTGTCGGATCACGAGGGGGGCCCCAGCATTTT. The variable domain in full, completed from reference TRBV30 and TRBJ1-5, reads SQTIHQWPATLVQPVGSPLSLECTVEGTSNPNLYWYRQAAGRGLQLLFYSVGIGQISSEVPQNLSASRPQDRQFILSSKKLLLSDSGFYLCAWSVGSRGGPQHFGDGTRLSIL.

The genes are TRBV12-3 or TRBV12-4 and TRBJ2-2; possibly TRBD1 for D (5 bases). The length of the CDR3 is 13 residues. V was pared by 0 bases and J by 6 bases, with 5 bases between. The CDR3 loop is CASSLARAGELFF. As DNA, the CDR3 is TGTGCCAGCAGTTTAGCCAGGGCCGGGGAGCTGTTTTTT.

The count of this clone is one. The rearrangement joins TRBV12-3 or TRBV12-4 to TRBJ1-6, with D tentatively TRBD1 (5 bases). The CDR3 runs to 13 residues. V lost 5 bases, J lost 8 bases, and 10 bases lay in between. As DNA, the CDR3 is TGTGCCAGCAGTGGACAACAAGATTCACCCCTCCACTTT. Residues: CASSGQQDSPLHF.

As for this clone: The sample holds other DNA sequences that translate to the same CDR3. The rearrangement joins TRBV7-2 to TRBJ2-6; D uncertain. Germline V gene lookup returns CDR1 SGHTA and CDR2 FQGNSA. The CDR3 spans 14 residues. V lost 5 bases and J 1 base, leaving 6 bases between the germline ends. The CDR3 coding sequence is TGTGCCAGCAGCCTCAGTTCTGGGGCCAACGTCCTGACTTTC. Protein sequence: CASSLSSGANVLTF.

The rearrangement uses TRBV16 and TRBJ2-1; tentatively, D is TRBD2 (6 bases). Trimming cost V 7 bases and J 4 bases, with 14 bases left between them. The germline V gene has CDR1 KGHSY and CDR2 FQNENV. The length of the CDR3 is 14 residues. Written as DNA, the CDR3 is TGTGCCAGCACCCCGGGACTTGCTTACAATGAGCAGTTCTTC. This gives the protein CASTPGLAYNEQFF.

This chain links TRBV29-1 with TRBJ1-1, with D perhaps matching TRBD1 (5 bases). Germline CDR1 and CDR2: SQVTM and ANQGSEA. V lost 0 bases and J 1 base, leaving 12 bases between the germline ends. This CDR3 has 15 residues. The CDR3: CSVEDGRGTNTEAFF. CDR3 DNA sequence: TGCAGCGTTGAAGATGGAAGGGGTACGAACACTGAAGCTTTCTTT.